This T cell receptor (beta chain) was recorded in a study of T-cell reconstitution after alpha-beta-depleted transplantation in children. This clonotype was seen a few times. In germline, CDR1 is MDHEN, CDR2 SYDVKM. The CDR3 is 16 residues long. Trimming cost V 2 bases and J 0 bases, with 11 bases left between them. A TCRbeta library incorporating unique molecular identifiers was prepared. TCRdb re-derived calls from the PCR reads in MiXCR, one entry per CDR3 protein. The sample shows around 700,000 distinct CDR3 sequences, about an eighth of them seen only once. The TCR sequence derives from a girl aged 2 to 9 with congenital amegakaryocytic thrombocytopenia, due to receive a stem cell transplant. The genes are TRBV28 and TRBJ2-1; no clear D. The sample was PBMCs, taken before TCRalphabeta/CD19-depleted stem cell transplant. The CDR3 is CASSLIARSSYNEQFF. CDR3 coding DNA: TGTGCCAGCAGTTTAATCGCCCGGAGCTCCTACAATGAGCAGTTCTTC.